The source of this T cell receptor (beta chain) is a study of T cell repertoires in cytomegalovirus infection. Turning to the study itself: Selection of CMV epitopes for the study included recently identified HLA-C-restricted and well-studied HLA-B-restricted ones. A matching HLA type, together with CMV infection, was signaled by public TCR beta signatures. Regarding the study as a whole: In two of eight donors, the top clonotype was HLA-C-restricted CMV-specific.

Germline V gene sequence: CDR1 SGHVS, CDR2 FNYEAQ. The CDR3 has 14 amino acids. With 3 bases removed from V and 3 bases from J, the gap between germline ends came to 12 bases. This clonotype has a handful of counts. Its target is not known. Using its own MiXCR run on the reads, TCRdb lists one record per CDR3 protein. The repertoire holds 80,000 to 95,000 distinct CDR3 sequences, with about 31% as singletons. The chain uses TRBV7-6 and TRBJ2-7, with D possibly matching TRBD1 (5 bases). The receptor was derived from a human donor in good health (CMV status not recorded). Some clones in this sample may be carry-over from other donors' samples. The material was CD8+ T cells from cultured PBMCs, obtained from culture after CMV antigen stimulation. CDR3: CASSFATDGYEQYF. The DNA for the CDR3 is TGTGCCAGCAGCTTCGCGACAGATGGCTACGAGCAGTACTTC.